This is a list of T cell receptor beta chains from one sample in a study of blood T cell repertoires in COVID-19. Assay: immunoSEQ multiplex PCR; the TCRdb copy retains only in-frame clones and omits some. The table lists roughly 68,000 clones, 90% of them singletons. The sample was peripheral blood. Receptor source: a man in his fifties with COVID-19, enrolled during active disease. The CDR3 runs from the conserved cysteine through the conserved F or W. The D gene is left open where the match is weak. Clone size appears in some rows only: once, few, many, or a class for an expanded clone.

.	TRBD2	TRBV9	TRBJ2-7	CASSADGGGYEQYF	TGTGCCAGCAGCGCGGACGGCGGGGGCTACGAGCAGTACTTC
.	TRBD2	TRBV5-1	TRBJ2-2	CASSSGLAGATGELFF	TGCGCCAGCAGCTCGGGACTAGCGGGAGCCACCGGGGAGCTGTTTTTT
few	.	TRBV5-5	TRBJ2-7	CASTNPWGVLTYEQYF	TGTGCCAGCACTAACCCTTGGGGAGTCTTAACCTACGAGCAGTACTTC
.	.	TRBV28	TRBJ1-1	CASSTRAEGTEAFF	TGTGCCAGCAGTACACGGGCGGAGGGTACTGAAGCTTTCTTT
.	.	TRBV7-9	TRBJ1-1	CASSLASRGGGTEAFF	TGTGCCAGCAGCTTAGCGAGTCGAGGAGGAGGGACTGAAGCTTTCTTT
.	.	TRBV7-2	TRBJ1-2	CASSWGLGYGYTF	TGTGCCAGCAGTTGGGGGCTGGGGTATGGCTACACCTTC
.	.	TRBV5-6	TRBJ2-1	CASSLGGASYNEQFF	TGTGCCAGCAGCTTAGGGGGGGCCTCCTACAATGAGCAGTTCTTC
once	TRBD2	TRBV29-1	TRBJ2-5	CSVERGGKGTQYF	TGCAGCGTTGAACGCGGGGGGAAAGGGACCCAGTACTTC
.	TRBD2	TRBV7-2	TRBJ2-5	CASSIGRLAGAIWETQYF	TGTGCCAGCAGCATAGGACGACTAGCGGGAGCTATATGGGAGACCCAGTACTTC
.	.	TRBV5-4	TRBJ1-1	CASSFEGYQTGGTEAFF	TGTGCCAGCAGCTTTGAAGGGTACCAGACTGGAGGGACTGAAGCTTTCTTT
.	.	TRBV7-9	TRBJ2-3	CASSGTGGTDTQYF	TGTGCCAGCAGCGGGACGGGAGGCACAGATACGCAGTATTTT
.	.	TRBV11-3	TRBJ2-2	CASSPGNTGELFF	TGTGCCAGCAGCCCCGGGAACACCGGGGAGCTGTTTTTT
.	.	TRBV29-1	TRBJ2-2	CSVDTGNTGELFF	TGCAGCGTTGATACAGGGAACACCGGGGAGCTGTTTTTT
.	.	TRBV5-5	TRBJ1-2	CASSFLSTGSDDYTF	TGTGCCAGCAGCTTCCTCTCCACAGGGAGCGATGACTACACCTTC
.	.	TRBV6-5	TRBJ2-7	CASTKEYYYEQYF	TGTGCCAGCACTAAGGAGTATTACTACGAGCAGTACTTC
.	.	TRBV6-5	TRBJ2-2	CASSPPGGTGELFF	TGTGCCAGCAGTCCCCCCGGGGGCACCGGGGAGCTGTTTTTT
.	TRBD2	TRBV5-1	TRBJ2-1	CASSLASGSFNEQFF	TGCGCCAGCAGCTTGGCTAGCGGGAGTTTCAATGAGCAGTTCTTC
.	.	TRBV5-1	TRBJ2-5	CASSLDVPGYQETQYF	TGCGCCAGCAGCTTGGACGTCCCAGGGTACCAAGAGACCCAGTACTTC
.	.	TRBV19	TRBJ2-1	CASSRRLVGVSSYNEQFF	TGTGCCAGTAGTAGACGACTAGTAGGGGTGAGCTCCTACAATGAGCAGTTCTTC
.	TRBD1	TRBV5-1	TRBJ1-1	CASRVTGGIGTEAFF	TGCGCCAGCAGAGTGACAGGGGGTATAGGGACTGAAGCTTTCTTT
.	.	TRBV7-9	TRBJ1-2	CASSRPGSFGYGYTF	TGTGCCAGCAGCCGACCCGGGAGTTTCGGCTATGGCTACACCTTC
.	.	TRBV6-5	TRBJ1-5	CASTRGSLEPQPQHF	TGTGCCAGCACTCGAGGGTCCCTCGAACCCCAGCCCCAGCATTTT
.	TRBD1	TRBV30	TRBJ1-2	CAWTRQGVSYGYTF	TGTGCCTGGACAAGACAGGGGGTCAGCTATGGCTACACCTTC
.	.	TRBV7-2	TRBJ1-4	CASSTQTGLNEKLFF	TGTGCCAGCAGCACGCAGACAGGCCTGAATGAAAAACTGTTTTTT
.	.	TRBV6-5	TRBJ1-2	CASSYLDSYGYTF	TGTGCCAGCAGTTATTTAGATAGCTATGGCTACACCTTC
.	.	TRBV9	TRBJ2-1	CASSPGDTSYNEQFF	TGTGCCAGCAGCCCAGGGGACACCTCCTACAATGAGCAGTTCTTC
.	.	TRBV5-1	TRBJ2-5	CASSLFSSQETQYF	TGCGCCAGCAGCTTGTTTAGTAGCCAAGAGACCCAGTACTTC
few	.	TRBV2	TRBJ2-7	CASSEQGRSYEQYF	TGTGCCAGCAGCGAACAGGGTCGGAGCTACGAGCAGTACTTC
.	.	TRBV5-1	TRBJ2-7	CASSLAFSSYEQYF	TGCGCCAGCAGCTTGGCCTTCAGCTCCTACGAGCAGTACTTC
.	TRBD2	TRBV29-1	TRBJ2-1	CSVVTSGRGEQFF	TGCAGCGTTGTGACTAGCGGGAGAGGTGAGCAGTTCTTC
few	.	TRBV28	TRBJ1-1	CASSLAHGGEDTEAFF	TGTGCCAGCAGTTTAGCTCATGGCGGTGAGGACACTGAAGCTTTCTTT
.	.	TRBV21-1	TRBJ2-2	CASSKGRNTGELFF	TGTGCCAGCAGCAAAGGTCGGAACACCGGGGAGCTGTTTTTT
.	.	TRBV11-2	TRBJ2-2	CASSFRGGENTGELFF	TGTGCCAGCAGCTTTCGAGGGGGGGAGAACACCGGGGAGCTGTTTTTT
.	.	TRBV6-5	TRBJ2-5	CASSRQGETQYF	TGTGCCAGCAGTCGTCAGGGTGAGACCCAGTACTTC
.	TRBD2	TRBV19	TRBJ2-5	CASRPGLAGETQYF	TGTGCCAGTAGACCGGGACTAGCAGGAGAGACCCAGTACTTC
.	TRBD2	TRBV11-1	TRBJ2-1	CASSPGTSSNEQFF	TGTGCCAGCAGCCCGGGGACTAGTAGCAATGAGCAGTTCTTC
.	.	TRBV4-2	TRBJ1-5	CASSQDTGRVNQPQHF	TGTGCCAGCAGCCAAGATACAGGCAGGGTCAATCAGCCCCAGCATTTT
.	.	TRBV4-1	TRBJ1-5	CASTLGGGLGNQPQHF	TGCGCCAGCACCCTAGGGGGGGGTTTGGGCAATCAGCCCCAGCATTTT
.	TRBD1	TRBV6-1	TRBJ1-3	CASSDPTGARNTIYF	TGTGCCAGCAGTGACCCGACAGGGGCCAGAAACACCATATATTTT
.	.	TRBV20-1	TRBJ1-3	CSAPAGNTIYF	TGCAGTGCTCCCGCGGGAAACACCATATATTTT
.	TRBD1	TRBV11-1	TRBJ1-1	CASSNGRQGLKGEAFF	TGTGCCAGCAGCAATGGACGACAGGGCCTTAAAGGCGAAGCTTTCTTT
.	TRBD1	TRBV5-1	TRBJ1-2	CASSLDRGNYGYTF	TGCGCCAGCAGCCTGGACAGGGGTAACTATGGCTACACCTTC
.	.	TRBV21-1	TRBJ2-7	CASSKEQGNYEQYF	TGTGCCAGCAGCAAAGAGCAGGGTAACTACGAGCAGTACTTC
.	TRBD1	TRBV6-4	TRBJ1-3	CASRGDRVRPGNTIYF	TGTGCCAGCAGGGGGGACAGGGTTCGCCCTGGAAACACCATATATTTT
.	.	TRBV7-9	TRBJ2-3	CASSLRYDPDTQYF	TGTGCCAGCAGCTTACGCTACGATCCAGATACGCAGTATTTT
.	TRBD1	TRBV7-3	TRBJ2-1	CASSFRDRGHEQFF	TGTGCCAGCAGCTTTAGGGACAGGGGTCATGAGCAGTTCTTC
.	.	TRBV6-6	TRBJ2-7	CASSYEAGGYEQYF	TGTGCCAGCAGTTACGAGGCAGGGGGGTACGAGCAGTACTTC
.	TRBD1	TRBV19	TRBJ1-1	CASRDREPNTEAFF	TGTGCCAGTCGGGACAGGGAACCGAACACTGAAGCTTTCTTT
.	TRBD2	TRBV6-5	TRBJ2-5	CASESAGERTQYF	TGTGCCAGCGAGTCGGCGGGAGAGAGGACCCAGTACTTC
.	.	TRBV5-1	TRBJ2-7	CASSFATAGGEQYF	TGCGCCAGCAGCTTTGCTACCGCTGGAGGCGAGCAGTACTTC
.	TRBD2	TRBV18	TRBJ2-7	CASSPSGRVYEQYF	TGTGCCAGCTCACCTAGCGGGAGAGTCTACGAGCAGTACTTC
.	TRBD2	TRBV11-2	TRBJ2-3	CASSPSTSGKRTDTQYF	TGTGCCAGCAGTCCCTCGACTAGCGGGAAACGCACAGATACGCAGTATTTT
once	.	TRBV6-5	TRBJ1-4	CASSSPTGWDEKLFF	TGTGCCAGCAGCTCCCCAACAGGGTGGGATGAAAAACTGTTTTTT
.	.	TRBV19	TRBJ2-3	CASSIGPPGTTDTQYF	TGTGCCAGTAGTATAGGCCCGCCGGGTACCACAGATACGCAGTATTTT